This T cell receptor beta chain originates from a study of CD8+ T cells in alopecia areata. Treatment in this sample: oral pan-JAK inhibitor, 5-10 mg twice daily. J lost 1 base, V lost 5 bases, and 10 bases had no gene match. Germline CDR1 is SGHRS and CDR2 is YFSETQ. CDR3 length: 16 residues. RNA, once extracted, was reverse transcribed into cDNA for use as the sequencing template. Only in-frame clones appear in the TCRdb table, and some are missing; sequencing was by immunoSEQ multiplex PCR. The repertoire holds roughly 210,000 clones, with approximately 45% as singletons. The sequence derives from a human donor with alopecia areata. The rearrangement joins TRBV5-1 to TRBJ2-7; 9 bases are shared with TRBD1. This specimen consisted of CD4+ T cells sorted from blood, obtained around week 36, from a patient treated with tofacitinib. The CDR3 DNA sequence: TGCGCCAGCAGACCCATGAGACAGGGGGGTTCCTACGAGCAGTACTTC. Protein sequence: CASRPMRQGGSYEQYF.